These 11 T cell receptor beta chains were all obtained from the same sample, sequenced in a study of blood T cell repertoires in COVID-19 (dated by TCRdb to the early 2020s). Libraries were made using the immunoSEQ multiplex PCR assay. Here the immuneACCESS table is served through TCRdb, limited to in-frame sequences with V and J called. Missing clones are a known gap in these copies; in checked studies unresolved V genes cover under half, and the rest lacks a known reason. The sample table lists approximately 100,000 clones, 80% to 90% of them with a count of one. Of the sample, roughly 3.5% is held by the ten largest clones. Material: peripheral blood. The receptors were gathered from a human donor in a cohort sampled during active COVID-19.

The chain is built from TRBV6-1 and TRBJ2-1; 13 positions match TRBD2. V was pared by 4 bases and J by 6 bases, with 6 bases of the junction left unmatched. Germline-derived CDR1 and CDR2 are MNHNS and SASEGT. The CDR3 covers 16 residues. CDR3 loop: CASSAQGLAGANEQFF. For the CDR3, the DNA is TGTGCCAGCAGTGCCCAAGGACTAGCGGGGGCCAATGAGCAGTTCTTC.

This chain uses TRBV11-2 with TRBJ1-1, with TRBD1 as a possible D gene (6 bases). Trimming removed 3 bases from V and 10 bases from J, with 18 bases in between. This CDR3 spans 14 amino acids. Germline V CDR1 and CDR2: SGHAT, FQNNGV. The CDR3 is CASSFIGTGSRAFF. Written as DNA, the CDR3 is TGTGCCAGCAGCTTCATTGGAACAGGGAGTCGAGCTTTCTTT.

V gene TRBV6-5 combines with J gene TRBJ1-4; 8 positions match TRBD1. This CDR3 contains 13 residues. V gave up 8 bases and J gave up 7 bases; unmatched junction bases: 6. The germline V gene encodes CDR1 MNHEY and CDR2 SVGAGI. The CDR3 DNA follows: TGTGCCAGCGTGGACAGGGCCACTGAAAAACTGTTTTTT. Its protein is CASVDRATEKLFF.

The CDR3 is CASRDRQKNIQYF. CDR3 coding DNA: TGTGCCAGTAGGGACAGACAAAAAAACATTCAGTACTTC. The gene calls are TRBV19 and TRBJ2-4; the D gene is possibly TRBD1 (6 bases). With 6 bases removed from V and 4 bases from J, the gap between germline ends came to 10 bases. The CDR3 spans 13 residues. Germline V gives CDR1 LNHDA, CDR2 SQIVND (reference sequence).

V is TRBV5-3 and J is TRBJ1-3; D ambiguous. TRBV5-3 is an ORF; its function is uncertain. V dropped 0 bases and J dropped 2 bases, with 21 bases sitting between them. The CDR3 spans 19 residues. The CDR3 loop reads CARSLVKAFGRIAGNTIYF. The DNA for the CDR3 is TGTGCCAGAAGCTTGGTGAAGGCATTTGGGAGAATCGCTGGAAACACCATATATTTT.

CDR3 residues: CASSAGTGALGYTF. In DNA, the CDR3 is TGTGCCAGTAGTGCGGGAACAGGGGCCCTGGGCTACACCTTC. The chain is built from TRBV19 and TRBJ1-2, with 7 bases identical to TRBD1. This CDR3 is built from 14 residues. Trimming removed 5 bases from V and 8 bases from J; junction bases left unmatched: 11. Germline V gene sequence: CDR1 LNHDA, CDR2 SQIVND (reference sequence).

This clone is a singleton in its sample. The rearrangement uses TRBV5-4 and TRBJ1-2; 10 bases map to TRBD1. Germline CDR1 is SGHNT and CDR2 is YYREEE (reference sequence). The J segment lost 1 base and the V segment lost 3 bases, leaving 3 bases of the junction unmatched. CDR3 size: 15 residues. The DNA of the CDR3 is TGTGCCAGCAGCTCGCGGGACAGGGGTAACTATGGCTACACCTTC. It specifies CASSSRDRGNYGYTF.

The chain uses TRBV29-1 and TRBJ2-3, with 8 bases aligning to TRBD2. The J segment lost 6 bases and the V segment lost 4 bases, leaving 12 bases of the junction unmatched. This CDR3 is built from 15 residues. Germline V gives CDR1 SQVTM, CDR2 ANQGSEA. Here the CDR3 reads CSVVDPREVGDTQYF. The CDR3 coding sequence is TGCAGCGTTGTAGATCCGCGGGAGGTGGGGGATACGCAGTATTTT.

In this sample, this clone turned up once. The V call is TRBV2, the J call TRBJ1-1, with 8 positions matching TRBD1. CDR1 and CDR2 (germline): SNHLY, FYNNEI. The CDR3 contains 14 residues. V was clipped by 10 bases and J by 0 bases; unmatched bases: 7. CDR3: CAIATGVMNTEAFF. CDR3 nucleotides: TGTGCCATCGCGACAGGGGTCATGAACACTGAAGCTTTCTTT.

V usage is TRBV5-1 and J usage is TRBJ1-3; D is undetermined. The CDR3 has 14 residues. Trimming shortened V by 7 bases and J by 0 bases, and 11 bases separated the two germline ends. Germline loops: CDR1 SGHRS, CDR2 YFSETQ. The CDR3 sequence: CASSPENSGNTIYF. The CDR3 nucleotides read TGCGCCAGCTCCCCAGAAAACTCTGGAAACACCATATATTTT.

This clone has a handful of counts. CDR3 bases: TGTGCCAGCAGTTCCAGTTCCCACTACCATGGACAGGATAATTCACCCCTCCACTTT. Amino acids: CASSSSSHYHGQDNSPLHF. This rearrangement joins TRBV28 to TRBJ1-6, with 7 bases fitting TRBD1. The germline V gene has CDR1 MDHEN and CDR2 SYDVKM. CDR3 size: 19 residues. Losses at the gene ends were 4 bases for V and 5 bases for J; bases not matched to a gene: 17. The full variable domain, completed using reference TRBV28 and TRBJ1-6, is DVKVTQSSRYLVKRTGEKVFLECVQDMDHENMFWYRQDPGLGLRLIYFSYDVKMKEKGDIPEGYSVSREKKERFSLILESASTNQTSMYLCASSSSSHYHGQDNSPLHFGNGTRLTVT.